These T cell receptor beta chains were read from a single sample in a study of blood T cell repertoires in COVID-19. Assay: immunoSEQ multiplex PCR; the TCRdb copy retains only in-frame clones and omits some. The data contain about 120,000 clones, over 60% of them singletons. Sequencing was done on a sample of peripheral blood. The receptors shown here come from a woman aged 80 or older with acute or convalescent COVID-19. Each CDR3 is given with its conserved first and last residue. The D gene is left open where the match is weak. Size is stated for part of the rows, as once, few or many counts, or as a class when the clone is expanded.

abundance: NA
j_gene: TRBJ1-5
d_gene: NA
v_gene: TRBV30
CDR3aa: CAWSVNRGGNQPQHF
CDR3nt: TGTGCCTGGAGTGTAAACCGAGGTGGGAATCAGCCCCAGCATTTT

abundance: NA
j_gene: TRBJ2-1
d_gene: TRBD1
v_gene: TRBV18
CDR3aa: CASSPPYRGYNEQFF
CDR3nt: TGTGCCAGCTCACCACCTTACAGGGGCTACAATGAGCAGTTCTTC

abundance: NA
j_gene: TRBJ1-2
d_gene: NA
v_gene: TRBV28
CDR3aa: CASSSIGSGEGGGYTF
CDR3nt: TGTGCCAGCAGTTCCATCGGCTCAGGGGAGGGGGGAGGCTACACCTTC

abundance: NA
j_gene: TRBJ1-2
d_gene: TRBD1
v_gene: TRBV27
CDR3aa: CASSLSAQPKGQGGYGYTF
CDR3nt: TGTGCCAGCAGTTTATCGGCCCAACCAAAGGGACAGGGAGGTTATGGCTACACCTTC

abundance: NA
j_gene: TRBJ1-5
d_gene: NA
v_gene: TRBV28
CDR3aa: CASSFGGGSNQPQHF
CDR3nt: TGTGCCAGCAGTTTTGGAGGTGGGAGCAATCAGCCCCAGCATTTT

abundance: once
j_gene: TRBJ2-7
d_gene: NA
v_gene: TRBV6-5
CDR3aa: CASSSLDKTEQYF
CDR3nt: NA

abundance: NA
j_gene: TRBJ2-1
d_gene: TRBD2
v_gene: TRBV7-9
CDR3aa: CASSLYGTSSPNSYNEQFF
CDR3nt: TGTGCCAGCAGCTTATACGGGACTAGCAGTCCCAACTCCTACAATGAGCAGTTCTTC

abundance: NA
j_gene: TRBJ2-7
d_gene: NA
v_gene: TRBV27
CDR3aa: CASSFNRATEQYF
CDR3nt: TGTGCCAGCAGTTTCAACAGGGCTACCGAGCAGTACTTC

abundance: NA
j_gene: TRBJ1-4
d_gene: NA
v_gene: TRBV6-2/TRBV6-3
CDR3aa: CASSLQTGENEKLFF
CDR3nt: TGTGCCAGCAGTTTACAGACAGGAGAAAATGAAAAACTGTTTTTT

abundance: NA
j_gene: TRBJ1-3
d_gene: TRBD1
v_gene: TRBV15
CDR3aa: CATSREGGGGNTIYF
CDR3nt: TGTGCCACCAGCAGAGAAGGGGGCGGAGGAAACACCATATATTTT

abundance: NA
j_gene: TRBJ1-2
d_gene: TRBD1
v_gene: TRBV4-1
CDR3aa: CASSQDGRQGVYTF
CDR3nt: TGCGCCAGCAGCCAAGATGGGAGACAGGGGGTCTACACCTTC

abundance: NA
j_gene: TRBJ2-5
d_gene: NA
v_gene: TRBV18
CDR3aa: CASSPEGGLTQYF
CDR3nt: TGTGCCAGCTCACCAGAGGGCGGGTTGACCCAGTACTTC

abundance: NA
j_gene: TRBJ2-1
d_gene: TRBD2
v_gene: TRBV19
CDR3aa: CASSPPPLAGVSNEQFF
CDR3nt: TGTGCCAGTAGTCCGCCCCCACTAGCGGGAGTATCAAATGAGCAGTTCTTC

abundance: NA
j_gene: TRBJ2-2
d_gene: TRBD1
v_gene: TRBV6-1
CDR3aa: CASSGWTGDVLNTGELFF
CDR3nt: TGTGCCAGCAGTGGTTGGACAGGGGACGTATTGAACACCGGGGAGCTGTTTTTT

abundance: few
j_gene: TRBJ2-2
d_gene: NA
v_gene: TRBV21-1
CDR3aa: CASSTPGLAVNTGELFF
CDR3nt: TGTGCCAGCAGCACTCCGGGACTAGCGGTTAACACCGGGGAGCTGTTTTTT

abundance: NA
j_gene: TRBJ1-3
d_gene: NA
v_gene: TRBV5-1
CDR3aa: CASSETAGNTIYF
CDR3nt: TGCGCCAGCAGCGAGACAGCTGGAAACACCATATATTTT

abundance: NA
j_gene: TRBJ2-7
d_gene: NA
v_gene: TRBV24-1
CDR3aa: CAKPGQNAHYEQYF
CDR3nt: TGTGCTAAACCAGGGCAAAACGCACACTACGAGCAGTACTTC

abundance: NA
j_gene: TRBJ1-2
d_gene: NA
v_gene: TRBV18
CDR3aa: CASSPRHEGLYGYTF
CDR3nt: TGTGCCAGCTCACCACGCCACGAGGGTCTTTATGGCTACACCTTC

abundance: NA
j_gene: TRBJ2-1
d_gene: TRBD2
v_gene: TRBV11-2
CDR3aa: CASSYTGTSGFGVEQFF
CDR3nt: TGTGCCAGCAGCTATACTGGGACTAGCGGATTTGGGGTTGAGCAGTTCTTC

abundance: NA
j_gene: TRBJ2-7
d_gene: TRBD1
v_gene: TRBV7-3
CDR3aa: CASSLMGQGAYEQYF
CDR3nt: TGTGCCAGCAGCTTAATGGGACAGGGGGCCTACGAGCAGTACTTC

abundance: NA
j_gene: TRBJ1-1
d_gene: NA
v_gene: TRBV5-4
CDR3aa: CASSLGGRASTEAFF
CDR3nt: TGTGCCAGCAGCTTGGGTGGGAGGGCGAGCACTGAAGCTTTCTTT

abundance: NA
j_gene: TRBJ1-3
d_gene: TRBD1
v_gene: TRBV18
CDR3aa: CASSPDRGRFGNTIYF
CDR3nt: TGTGCCAGCTCACCGGACAGGGGAAGGTTTGGAAACACCATATATTTT

abundance: once
j_gene: TRBJ2-3
d_gene: NA
v_gene: TRBV5-8
CDR3aa: CASSLVVVRGDTQYF
CDR3nt: TGTGCCAGCAGCTTGGTTGTCGTGAGAGGAGATACGCAGTATTTT

abundance: NA
j_gene: TRBJ2-5
d_gene: NA
v_gene: TRBV11-1
CDR3aa: CASSLNRGPETQYF
CDR3nt: TGTGCCAGCAGCTTAAACCGCGGCCCAGAGACCCAGTACTTC

abundance: NA
j_gene: TRBJ1-6
d_gene: NA
v_gene: TRBV28
CDR3aa: CASSLPRVRLNSPLHF
CDR3nt: TGTGCCAGCAGTTTACCCAGGGTGCGCCTCAATTCACCCCTCCACTTT

abundance: NA
j_gene: TRBJ2-2
d_gene: NA
v_gene: TRBV5-1
CDR3aa: CASSLAGPGELFF
CDR3nt: TGCGCCAGCAGCTTGGCAGGGCCTGGGGAGCTGTTTTTT

abundance: few
j_gene: TRBJ1-2
d_gene: TRBD1
v_gene: TRBV11-2
CDR3aa: CASRPGTGINYGYTF
CDR3nt: TGTGCCAGCAGGCCCGGGACAGGAATTAACTATGGCTACACCTTC

abundance: NA
j_gene: TRBJ2-3
d_gene: NA
v_gene: TRBV6-5
CDR3aa: CASSPPGADTQYF
CDR3nt: TGTGCCAGCAGTCCACCAGGGGCAGATACGCAGTATTTT

abundance: NA
j_gene: TRBJ2-3
d_gene: NA
v_gene: TRBV9
CDR3aa: CASSVEFTAGADTQYF
CDR3nt: TGTGCCAGCAGCGTAGAATTCACAGCCGGGGCAGATACGCAGTATTTT